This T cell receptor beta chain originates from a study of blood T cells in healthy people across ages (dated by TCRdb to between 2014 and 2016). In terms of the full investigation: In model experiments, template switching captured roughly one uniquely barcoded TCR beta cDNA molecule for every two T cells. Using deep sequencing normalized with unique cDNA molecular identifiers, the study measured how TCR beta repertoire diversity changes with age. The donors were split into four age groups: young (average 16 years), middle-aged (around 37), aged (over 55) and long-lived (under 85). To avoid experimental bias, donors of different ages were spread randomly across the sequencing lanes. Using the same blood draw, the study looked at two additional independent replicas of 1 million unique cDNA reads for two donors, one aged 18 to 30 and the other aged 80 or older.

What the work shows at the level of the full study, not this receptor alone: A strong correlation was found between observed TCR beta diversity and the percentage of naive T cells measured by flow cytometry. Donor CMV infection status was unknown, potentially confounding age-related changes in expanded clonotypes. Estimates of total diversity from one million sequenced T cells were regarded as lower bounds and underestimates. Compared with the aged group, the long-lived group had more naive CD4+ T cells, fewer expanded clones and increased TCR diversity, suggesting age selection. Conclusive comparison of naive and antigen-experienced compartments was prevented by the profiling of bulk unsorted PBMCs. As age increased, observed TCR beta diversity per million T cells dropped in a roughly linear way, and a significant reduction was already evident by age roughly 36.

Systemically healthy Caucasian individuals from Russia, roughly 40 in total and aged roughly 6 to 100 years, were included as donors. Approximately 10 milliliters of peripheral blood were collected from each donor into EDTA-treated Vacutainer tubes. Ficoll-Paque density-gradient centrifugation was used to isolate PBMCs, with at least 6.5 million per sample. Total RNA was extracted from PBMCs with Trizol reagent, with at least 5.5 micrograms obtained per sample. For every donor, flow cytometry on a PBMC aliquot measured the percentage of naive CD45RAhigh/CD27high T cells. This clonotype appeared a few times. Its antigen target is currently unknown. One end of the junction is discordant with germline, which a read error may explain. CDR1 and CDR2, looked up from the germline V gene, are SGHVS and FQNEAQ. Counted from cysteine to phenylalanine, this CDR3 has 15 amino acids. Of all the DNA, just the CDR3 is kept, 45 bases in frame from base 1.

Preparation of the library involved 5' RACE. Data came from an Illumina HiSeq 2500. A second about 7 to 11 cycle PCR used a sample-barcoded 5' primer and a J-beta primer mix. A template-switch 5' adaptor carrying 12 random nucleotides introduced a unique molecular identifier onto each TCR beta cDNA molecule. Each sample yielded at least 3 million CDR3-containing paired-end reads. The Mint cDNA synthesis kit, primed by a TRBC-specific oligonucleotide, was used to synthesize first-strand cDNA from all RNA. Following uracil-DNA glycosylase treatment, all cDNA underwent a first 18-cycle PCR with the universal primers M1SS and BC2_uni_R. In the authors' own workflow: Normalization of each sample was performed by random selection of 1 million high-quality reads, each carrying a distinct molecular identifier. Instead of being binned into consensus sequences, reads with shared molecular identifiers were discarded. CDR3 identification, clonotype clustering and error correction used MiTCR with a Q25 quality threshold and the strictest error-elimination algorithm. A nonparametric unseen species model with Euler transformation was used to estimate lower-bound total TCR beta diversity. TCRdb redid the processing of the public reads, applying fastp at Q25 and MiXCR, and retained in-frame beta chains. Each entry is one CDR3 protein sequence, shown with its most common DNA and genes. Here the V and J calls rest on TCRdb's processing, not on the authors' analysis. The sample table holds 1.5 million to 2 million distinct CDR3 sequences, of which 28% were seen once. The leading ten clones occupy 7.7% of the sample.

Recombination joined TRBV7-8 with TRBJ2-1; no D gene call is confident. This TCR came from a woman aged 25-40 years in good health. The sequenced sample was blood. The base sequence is TGTGTCAGCAGCTTAAGCGCAAGCTCCTACAATGAGCAGTTCTTC. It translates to CVSSLSASSYNEQFF.